These 3 T cell receptor beta chains were sequenced from one sample in a study of identical twins. TCRdb reanalysed the 5' RACE reads using MiXCR and keeps one entry per CDR3 protein. The sample lists about 900,000 distinct CDR3 sequences, roughly 12% occurring once. The sample was also linked to a second study, of yellow fever vaccine responses in identical twins.

The sequencing input was PBMCs. Receptors were obtained from a woman under 30 in good health.

The chain links TRBV12-3 or TRBV12-4 to TRBJ2-7; no clear D gene. The CDR3 length is 16 residues. Trimming took off 7 bases at V and 2 bases at J, with 21 bases between the two ends. The CDR3 DNA follows: TGTGCCAGCACCTCCTCCTTCGGTGTTTCAACCTACGAGCAGTACTTC. It specifies CASTSSFGVSTYEQYF.

This clonotype was counted at least ten times. This chain links TRBV25-1 with TRBJ2-3; 11 bases are a match to TRBD2. CDR3 length equals 16 residues. Germline CDR1 and CDR2: MGHDK and SYGVNS. Germline trimming cut 2 bases from V and 1 base from J; bases unmatched to any gene: 2. CDR3 in amino acids: CASSELAGGRTDTQYF. In DNA form, the CDR3 reads TGTGCCAGCAGTGAACTAGCGGGGGGCCGCACAGATACGCAGTATTTT.

The chain carries TRBV4-1 and TRBJ1-5; D perhaps matches TRBD1 (6 bases). CDR3 length equals 16 residues. With 4 bases removed from V and 0 bases from J, the gap between germline ends came to 13 bases. The germline CDR1 and CDR2 sequences are MGHRA and YSYEKL. CDR3 nucleotide sequence: TGCGCCAGCAGCCCCCTGGGGGGGCATAGCAATCAGCCCCAGCATTTT. Protein product: CASSPLGGHSNQPQHF.